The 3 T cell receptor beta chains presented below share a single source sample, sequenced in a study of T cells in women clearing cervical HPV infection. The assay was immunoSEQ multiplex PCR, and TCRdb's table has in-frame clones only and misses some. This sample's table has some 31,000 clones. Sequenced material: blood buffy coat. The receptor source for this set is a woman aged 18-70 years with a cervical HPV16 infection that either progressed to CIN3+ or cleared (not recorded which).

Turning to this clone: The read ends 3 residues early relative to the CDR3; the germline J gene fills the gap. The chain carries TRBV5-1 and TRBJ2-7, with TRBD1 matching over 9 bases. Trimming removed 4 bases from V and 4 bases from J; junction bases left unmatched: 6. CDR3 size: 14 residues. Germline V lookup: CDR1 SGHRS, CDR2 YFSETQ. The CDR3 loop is CASSRQGESYEQYF. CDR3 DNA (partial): TGCGCCAGCAGCCGACAGGGGGAGTCGTACGAG.

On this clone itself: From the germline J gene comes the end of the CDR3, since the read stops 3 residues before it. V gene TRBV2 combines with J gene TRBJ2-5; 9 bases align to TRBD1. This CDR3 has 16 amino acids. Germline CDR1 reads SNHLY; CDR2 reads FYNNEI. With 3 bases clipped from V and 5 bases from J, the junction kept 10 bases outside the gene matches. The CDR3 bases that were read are TGTGCCAGCAGTGACCCACAGACAGGGGGAGGTGAGACC. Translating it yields CASSDPQTGGGET. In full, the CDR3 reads CASSDPQTGGGETQYF.

The part of the CDR3 DNA that was read is TGTGCCAGCTCCCTAGCGGGAGTATCAGATACG. The encoded protein is CASSLAGVSDT. The CDR3, in full, reads CASSLAGVSDTQYF. The chain joins TRBV6-4 to TRBJ2-3; TRBD2 matches 10 bases. The read finishes 3 residues shy of the CDR3 end, and the germline J gene is used to complete it. Germline V gene lookup returns CDR1 MRHNA and CDR2 SNTAGT. The V and J ends lost 8 bases and 4 bases, in that order; junction bases with no gene match: 6. The CDR3 loop spans 14 amino acids.